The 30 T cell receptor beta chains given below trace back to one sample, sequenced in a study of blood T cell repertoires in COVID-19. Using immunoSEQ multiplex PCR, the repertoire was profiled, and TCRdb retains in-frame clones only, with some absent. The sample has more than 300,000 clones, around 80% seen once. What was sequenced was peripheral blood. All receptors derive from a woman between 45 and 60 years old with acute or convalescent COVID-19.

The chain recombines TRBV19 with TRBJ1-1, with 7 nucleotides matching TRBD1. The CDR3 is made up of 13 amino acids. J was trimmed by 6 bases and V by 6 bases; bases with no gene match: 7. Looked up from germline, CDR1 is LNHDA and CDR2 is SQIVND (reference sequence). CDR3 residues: CASRRRQGAEAFF. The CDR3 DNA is TGTGCCAGTAGACGCAGACAGGGAGCTGAAGCTTTCTTT.

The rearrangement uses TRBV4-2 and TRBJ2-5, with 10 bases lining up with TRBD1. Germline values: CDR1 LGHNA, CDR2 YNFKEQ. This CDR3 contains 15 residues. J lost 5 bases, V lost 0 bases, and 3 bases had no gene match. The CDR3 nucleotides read TGTGCCAGCAGCCAAGAGGGACAGGGGCTCGAGACCCAGTACTTC. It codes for CASSQEGQGLETQYF.

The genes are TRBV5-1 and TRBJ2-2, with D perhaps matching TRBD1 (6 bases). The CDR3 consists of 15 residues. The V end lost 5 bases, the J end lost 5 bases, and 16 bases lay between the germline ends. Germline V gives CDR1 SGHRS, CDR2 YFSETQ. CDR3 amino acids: CASRPTGTRTGELFF. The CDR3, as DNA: TGCGCCAGCAGGCCCACAGGGACGAGGACCGGGGAGCTGTTTTTT.

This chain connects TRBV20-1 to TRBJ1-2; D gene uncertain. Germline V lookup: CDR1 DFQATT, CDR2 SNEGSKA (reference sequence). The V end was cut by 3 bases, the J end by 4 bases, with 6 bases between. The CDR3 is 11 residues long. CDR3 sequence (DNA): TGCAGTGCTAGGGAGGGCTATGGCTACACCTTC. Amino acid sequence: CSAREGYGYTF.

Here the CDR3 reads CATSEASGPHNEQFF. The DNA for the CDR3 is TGTGCCACCAGTGAGGCTAGCGGCCCCCACAATGAGCAGTTCTTC. This sequence joins TRBV24-1 and TRBJ2-1, with 7 bases that match TRBD2. V lost 4 bases to trimming and J lost 5 bases; unmatched junction nucleotides: 7. This CDR3 comprises 15 residues. Per germline, CDR1 KGHDR and CDR2 SFDVKD.

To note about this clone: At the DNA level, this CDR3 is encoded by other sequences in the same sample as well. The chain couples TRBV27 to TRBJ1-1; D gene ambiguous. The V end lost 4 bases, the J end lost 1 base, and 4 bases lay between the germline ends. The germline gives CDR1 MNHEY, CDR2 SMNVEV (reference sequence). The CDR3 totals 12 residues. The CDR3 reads CASSSGNTEAFF. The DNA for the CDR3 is TGTGCCAGCAGTTCCGGGAACACTGAAGCTTTCTTT.

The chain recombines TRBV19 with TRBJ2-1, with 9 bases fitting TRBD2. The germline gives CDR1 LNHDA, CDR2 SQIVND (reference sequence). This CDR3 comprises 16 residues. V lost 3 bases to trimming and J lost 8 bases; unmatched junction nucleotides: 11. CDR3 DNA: TGTGCCAGTAGTATGCGGGGGGGCCGAGTTTTGGATGAGCAGTTCTTC. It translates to CASSMRGGRVLDEQFF.

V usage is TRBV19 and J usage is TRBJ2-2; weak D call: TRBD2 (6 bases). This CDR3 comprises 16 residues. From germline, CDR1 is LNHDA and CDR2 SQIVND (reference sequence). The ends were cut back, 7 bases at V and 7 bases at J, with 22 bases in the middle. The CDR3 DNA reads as TGTGCCAGTACCAAAGGACGGGGGAGGAGTCACGGGGAGCTGTTTTTT. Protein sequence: CASTKGRGRSHGELFF.

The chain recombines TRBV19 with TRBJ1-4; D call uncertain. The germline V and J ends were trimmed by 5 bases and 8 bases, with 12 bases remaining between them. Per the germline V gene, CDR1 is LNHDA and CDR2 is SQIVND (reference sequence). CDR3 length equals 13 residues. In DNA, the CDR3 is TGTGCCAGTAGTCGAGAGGGTGGCGAAAAACTGTTTTTT. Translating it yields CASSREGGEKLFF. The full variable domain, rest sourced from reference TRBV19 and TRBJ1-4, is DGGITQSPKYLFRKEGQNVTLSCEQNLNHDAMYWYRQDPGQGLRLIYYSQIVNDFQKGDIAEGYSVSREKKESFPLTVTSAQKNPTAFYLCASSREGGEKLFFGSGTQLSVL.

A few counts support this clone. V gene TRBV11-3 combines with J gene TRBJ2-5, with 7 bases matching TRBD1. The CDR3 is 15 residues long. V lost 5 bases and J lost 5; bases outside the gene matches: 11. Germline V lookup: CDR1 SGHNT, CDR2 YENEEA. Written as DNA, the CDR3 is TGTGCCAGCAGCCCAGGCCAGGGGGAAGGGGAGACCCAGTACTTC. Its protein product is CASSPGQGEGETQYF.

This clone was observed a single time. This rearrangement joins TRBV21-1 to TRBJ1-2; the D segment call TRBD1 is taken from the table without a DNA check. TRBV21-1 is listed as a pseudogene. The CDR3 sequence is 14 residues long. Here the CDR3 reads CASRSKGLGYGYTF. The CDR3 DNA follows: TGTGCCAGCCGAAGCAAGGGGCTAGGGTATGGCTACACCTTC.

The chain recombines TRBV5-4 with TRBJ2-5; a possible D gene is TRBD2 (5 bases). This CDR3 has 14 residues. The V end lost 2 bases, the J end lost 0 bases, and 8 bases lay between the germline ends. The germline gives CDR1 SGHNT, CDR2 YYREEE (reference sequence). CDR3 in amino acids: CASSFSGNQETQYF. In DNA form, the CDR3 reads TGTGCCAGCAGCTTTTCCGGGAACCAAGAGACCCAGTACTTC.

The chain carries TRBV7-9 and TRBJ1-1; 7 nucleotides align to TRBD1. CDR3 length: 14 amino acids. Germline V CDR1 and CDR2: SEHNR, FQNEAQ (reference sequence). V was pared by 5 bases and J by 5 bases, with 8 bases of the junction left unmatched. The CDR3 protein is CASSPEAGGTEAFF. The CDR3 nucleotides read TGTGCCAGCAGCCCCGAGGCAGGGGGTACTGAAGCTTTCTTT.

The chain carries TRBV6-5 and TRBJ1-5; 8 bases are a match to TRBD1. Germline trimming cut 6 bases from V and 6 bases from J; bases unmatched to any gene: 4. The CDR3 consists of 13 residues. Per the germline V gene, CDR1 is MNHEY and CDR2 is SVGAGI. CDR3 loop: CASSLDRAQPQHF. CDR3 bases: TGTGCCAGCAGCTTGGACAGGGCTCAGCCCCAGCATTTT.

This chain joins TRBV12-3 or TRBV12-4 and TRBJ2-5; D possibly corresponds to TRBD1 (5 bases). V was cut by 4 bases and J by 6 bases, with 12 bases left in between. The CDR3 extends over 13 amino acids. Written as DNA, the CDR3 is TGTGCCAGCAGTTCGTTAGGGGCAAAGACCCAGTACTTC. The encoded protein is CASSSLGAKTQYF.

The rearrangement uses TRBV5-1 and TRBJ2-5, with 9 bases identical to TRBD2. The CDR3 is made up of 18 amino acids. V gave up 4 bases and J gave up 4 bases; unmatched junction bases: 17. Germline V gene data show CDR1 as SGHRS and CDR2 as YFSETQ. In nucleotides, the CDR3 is TGCGCCAGCAGCCCCAAACCCCCAGCGGGAGGAGTGCGAGAGACCCAGTACTTC. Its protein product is CASSPKPPAGGVRETQYF.

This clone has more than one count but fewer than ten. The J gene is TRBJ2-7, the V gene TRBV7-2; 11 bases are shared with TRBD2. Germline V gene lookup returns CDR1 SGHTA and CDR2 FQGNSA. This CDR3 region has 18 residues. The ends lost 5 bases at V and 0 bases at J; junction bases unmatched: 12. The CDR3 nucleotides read TGTGCCAGCAGCCTCGGAACTAGCGGGAGTACTATCTCCTACGAGCAGTACTTC. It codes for CASSLGTSGSTISYEQYF. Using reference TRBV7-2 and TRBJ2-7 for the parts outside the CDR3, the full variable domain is GAGVSQSPSNKVTEKGKDVELRCDPISGHTALYWYRQSLGQGLEFLIYFQGNSAPDKSGLPSDRFSAERTGGSVSTLTIQRTQQEDSAVYLCASSLGTSGSTISYEQYFGPGTRLTVT.

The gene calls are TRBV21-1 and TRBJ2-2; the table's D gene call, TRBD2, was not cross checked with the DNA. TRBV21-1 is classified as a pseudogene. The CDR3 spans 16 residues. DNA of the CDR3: TGTGCCAGCAGCAATGAGGGTGTGTGGAACACCGGGGAGCTGTTTTTT. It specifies CASSNEGVWNTGELFF.

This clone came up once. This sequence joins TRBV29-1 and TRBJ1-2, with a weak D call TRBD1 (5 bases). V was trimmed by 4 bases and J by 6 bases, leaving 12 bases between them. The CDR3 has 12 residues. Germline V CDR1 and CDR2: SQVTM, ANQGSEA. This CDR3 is CSVGQNQDGYTF. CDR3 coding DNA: TGCAGCGTTGGACAGAACCAGGATGGCTACACCTTC.

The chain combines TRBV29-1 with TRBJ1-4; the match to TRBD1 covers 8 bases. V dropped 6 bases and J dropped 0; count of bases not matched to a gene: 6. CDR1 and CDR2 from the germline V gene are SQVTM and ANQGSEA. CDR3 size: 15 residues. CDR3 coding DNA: TGCAGCGTCGGGGACAGGTACTCAACTAATGAAAAACTGTTTTTT. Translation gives CSVGDRYSTNEKLFF.

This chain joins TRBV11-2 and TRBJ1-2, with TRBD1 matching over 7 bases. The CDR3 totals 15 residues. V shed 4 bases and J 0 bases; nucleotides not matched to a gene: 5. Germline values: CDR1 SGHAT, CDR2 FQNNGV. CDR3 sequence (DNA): TGTGCCAGCAGCTCTCTTCAGGGGGCTAACTATGGCTACACCTTC. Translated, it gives CASSSLQGANYGYTF.

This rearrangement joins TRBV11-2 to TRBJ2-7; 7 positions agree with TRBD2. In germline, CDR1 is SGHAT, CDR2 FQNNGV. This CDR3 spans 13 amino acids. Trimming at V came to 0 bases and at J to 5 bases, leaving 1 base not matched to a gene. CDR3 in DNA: TGTGCCAGCAGCTTAGATGGGAGGGACGAGCAGTACTTC. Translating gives CASSLDGRDEQYF.

CDR3 bases: TGTGCCAGCAGCCAAGATCCCGGGACAGGGGGTAGCGAGCAGTACTTC. This codes for CASSQDPGTGGSEQYF. The rearrangement links TRBV4-2 to TRBJ2-7; 11 bases are shared with TRBD1. Germline assignment: CDR1 LGHNA and CDR2 YNFKEQ. The CDR3 is 16 residues long. Losses at the gene ends were 0 bases for V and 6 bases for J; bases not matched to a gene: 7.

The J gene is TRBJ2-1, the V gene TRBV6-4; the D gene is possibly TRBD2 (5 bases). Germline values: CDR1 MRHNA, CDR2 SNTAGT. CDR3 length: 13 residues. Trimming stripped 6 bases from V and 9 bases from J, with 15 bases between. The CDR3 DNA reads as TGTGCCAGCAGCCGGGATTTCCTAGGTGAGCAGTTCTTC. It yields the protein CASSRDFLGEQFF.

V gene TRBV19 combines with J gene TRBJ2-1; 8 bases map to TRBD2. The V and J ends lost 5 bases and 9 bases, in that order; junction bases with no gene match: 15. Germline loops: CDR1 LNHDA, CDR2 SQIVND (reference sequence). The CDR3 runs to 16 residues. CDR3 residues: CASSASVETSAGEQFF. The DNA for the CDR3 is TGTGCCAGTAGTGCCTCCGTTGAGACTAGCGCTGGTGAGCAGTTCTTC.

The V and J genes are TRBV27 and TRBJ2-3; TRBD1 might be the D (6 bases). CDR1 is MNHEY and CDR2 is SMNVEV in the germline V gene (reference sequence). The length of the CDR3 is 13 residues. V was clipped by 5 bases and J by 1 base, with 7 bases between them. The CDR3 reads CASSRTGTDTQYF. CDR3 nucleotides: TGTGCCAGCAGTCGGACAGGCACAGATACGCAGTATTTT.

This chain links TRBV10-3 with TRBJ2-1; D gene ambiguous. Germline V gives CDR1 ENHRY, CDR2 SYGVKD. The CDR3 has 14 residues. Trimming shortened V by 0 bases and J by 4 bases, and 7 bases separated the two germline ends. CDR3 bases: TGTGCCATCAGTGAGTCAACGGAGTACAATGAGCAGTTCTTC. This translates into CAISESTEYNEQFF.

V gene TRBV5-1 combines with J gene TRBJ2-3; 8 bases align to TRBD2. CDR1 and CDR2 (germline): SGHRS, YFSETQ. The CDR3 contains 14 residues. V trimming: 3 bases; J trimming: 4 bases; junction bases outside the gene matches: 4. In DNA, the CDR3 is TGCGCCAGCAGCTGGAGCGGGGGCTCAGATACGCAGTATTTT. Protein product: CASSWSGGSDTQYF.

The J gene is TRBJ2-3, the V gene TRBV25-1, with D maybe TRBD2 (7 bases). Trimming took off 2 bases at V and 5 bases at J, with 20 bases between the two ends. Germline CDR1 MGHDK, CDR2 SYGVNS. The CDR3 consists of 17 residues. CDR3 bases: TGTGCCAGCAGTGAAAGGGGGGCTAGCGGCTTTGAAGATACGCAGTATTTT. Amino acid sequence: CASSERGASGFEDTQYF.

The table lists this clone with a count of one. CDR3 sequence: CASSYPAGTGGYEQYF. The CDR3 coding sequence is TGTGCCAGCAGTTATCCCGCCGGGACAGGGGGCTACGAGCAGTACTTC. The V and J genes are TRBV6-2 or TRBV6-3 and TRBJ2-7, with 11 bases fitting TRBD1. With V trimmed by 3 bases and J by 3 bases, 7 bases remained unmatched. Per germline, CDR1 MNHEY and CDR2 SVGEGT. The CDR3 loop spans 16 amino acids.